This is a list of T cell receptor beta chains from one sample in a study of blood T cell repertoires in COVID-19. The protocol was immunoSEQ multiplex PCR, while the TCRdb copy is restricted to in-frame clones and leaves out a portion. The repertoire consists of 200,000 to 300,000 clones, with around 88% occurring once and the leading ten covering approximately 2.3%. Sequencing was performed on PBMCs or T cells enriched from blood (not recorded which). These receptors were obtained from a woman in her thirties or forties with acute COVID-19. Each CDR3 is given with its conserved first and last residue. Each record gives: V gene, D gene, clone size, J gene, CDR3 protein, CDR3 DNA. The D gene is left open where the match is weak. Rows may omit the clone size; those that give it use once, few, many or a size class.

TRBV2,NA,NA,TRBJ2-2,CASRADGGAELFF,TGTGCCAGCAGGGCGGATGGCGGGGCGGAGCTGTTTTTT
TRBV7-9,NA,NA,TRBJ2-7,CASSLGSRTRSYEQYF,TGTGCCAGCAGCTTAGGGTCCAGGACACGGAGCTACGAGCAGTACTTC
TRBV28,TRBD1,NA,TRBJ2-7,CASRPTGAATYEQYF,TGTGCCAGCAGGCCTACAGGGGCCGCAACCTACGAGCAGTACTTC
TRBV6-4,NA,NA,TRBJ1-5,CASSDVGHVSNQPQHF,TGTGCCAGCAGTGACGTGGGACACGTTAGCAATCAGCCCCAGCATTTT
TRBV5-4,TRBD1,few,TRBJ1-2,CASSLVFSGGYGYTF,TGTGCCAGCAGCTTGGTATTTTCAGGGGGCTATGGCTACACCTTC
TRBV7-8,NA,NA,TRBJ1-1,CAVGGISWTDTEAFF,TGTGCCGTGGGAGGGATAAGTTGGACGGACACTGAAGCTTTCTTT
TRBV7-9,NA,once,TRBJ2-5,CASFRGQETQYF,TGTGCCAGCTTCCGGGGGCAAGAGACCCAGTACTTC
TRBV5-1,TRBD2,NA,TRBJ2-3,CASSSGTSGRANNRDTQYF,TGCGCCAGCAGCTCCGGGACTAGCGGGAGGGCCAATAACCGAGATACGCAGTATTTT
TRBV5-5,NA,NA,TRBJ2-1,CASSLDPEGYSDEQFF,TGTGCCAGCAGCTTGGACCCCGAGGGATACAGCGATGAGCAGTTCTTC
TRBV2,TRBD1,NA,TRBJ2-5,CASSEGQPQETQYF,TGTGCCAGCAGTGAGGGACAGCCCCAAGAGACCCAGTACTTC
TRBV11-2,NA,NA,TRBJ2-5,CASRPPPYRGQETQYF,TGTGCCAGCAGACCCCCACCTTATCGAGGCCAAGAGACCCAGTACTTC
TRBV3-1/TRBV3-2,NA,NA,TRBJ2-3,CASSPGMFTDTQYF,TGTGCCAGCAGCCCCGGGATGTTCACAGATACGCAGTATTTT
TRBV7-2,TRBD2,NA,TRBJ2-3,CASSSSGRAADTQYF,TGTGCCAGCAGCTCTAGCGGGAGGGCCGCAGATACGCAGTATTTT
TRBV3-1/TRBV3-2,NA,few,TRBJ1-6,CASSHPRGGPGNSPLHF,TGTGCCAGCAGCCACCCACGGGGGGGCCCAGGAAATTCACCCCTCCACTTT
TRBV18,NA,NA,TRBJ1-1,CASSPFQGNTEAFF,TGTGCCAGCTCACCATTTCAGGGGAACACTGAAGCTTTCTTT
TRBV5-1,TRBD1,NA,TRBJ2-3,CASSRGRDRESSTDTQYF,TGCGCCAGCAGCAGAGGGAGGGACAGGGAAAGTAGCACAGATACGCAGTATTTT
TRBV20-1,NA,once,TRBJ2-7,CSASAQTYEQYF,TGCAGTGCTAGTGCACAGACCTACGAGCAGTACTTC
TRBV6-2/TRBV6-3,NA,NA,TRBJ1-1,CASSYAASRLNTEAFF,TGTGCCAGCAGTTACGCGGCAAGCAGACTTAACACTGAAGCTTTCTTT
TRBV7-9,NA,NA,TRBJ2-7,CASSVGGEGSYEQYF,TGTGCCAGCAGCGTCGGAGGTGAAGGCTCCTACGAGCAGTACTTC
TRBV5-1,TRBD1,NA,TRBJ2-7,CASSRDRGQYEQYF,TGCGCCAGCAGCAGGGACAGGGGTCAATACGAGCAGTACTTC
TRBV3-1/TRBV3-2,NA,NA,TRBJ2-5,CASSRPGGETQYF,TGTGCCAGCAGCCGCCCCGGGGGAGAGACCCAGTACTTC
TRBV20-1,NA,NA,TRBJ2-5,CSARRSETQYF,TGCAGTGCTCGGAGGAGTGAGACCCAGTACTTC
TRBV20-1,TRBD2,once,TRBJ2-1,CSASRFGRAPDEQFF,TGCAGTGCTAGTAGGTTCGGGAGGGCCCCAGATGAGCAGTTCTTC
TRBV7-9,NA,NA,TRBJ2-5,CASSFGRGGETQYF,TGTGCCAGCAGCTTCGGTAGGGGGGGAGAGACCCAGTACTTC
TRBV24-1,NA,NA,TRBJ2-7,CATRITGPPCGSSYEQYF,TGTGCCACCAGGATTACCGGGCCTCCGTGTGGGAGCTCCTACGAGCAGTACTTC
TRBV5-6,NA,NA,TRBJ2-3,CASSLDGGPADTQYF,TGTGCCAGCAGCTTGGACGGGGGGCCGGCAGATACGCAGTATTTT
TRBV11-2,NA,few,TRBJ1-1,CASSLGLTGMNTEAFF,TGTGCCAGCAGCTTAGGATTGACAGGAATGAACACTGAAGCTTTCTTT
TRBV5-5,NA,NA,TRBJ1-5,CASSLVAGFSNQPQHF,TGTGCCAGCAGCCTTGTAGCAGGGTTCAGCAATCAGCCCCAGCATTTT
TRBV19,TRBD2,NA,TRBJ2-1,CASSKSGGAHGNEQFF,TGTGCCAGTAGTAAAAGCGGGGGGGCCCATGGGAATGAGCAGTTCTTC
TRBV6-2/TRBV6-3,TRBD1,NA,TRBJ2-1,CASSYFGTGTDEQFF,TGTGCCAGCAGTTACTTTGGGACAGGGACCGATGAGCAGTTCTTC
TRBV6-5,NA,NA,TRBJ1-1,CASLPRPAGTEAFF,TGTGCCAGCCTCCCCCGACCCGCGGGCACTGAAGCTTTCTTT
TRBV24-1,TRBD1,once,TRBJ2-5,CATSEPTGAGGETQYF,TGTGCCACCAGTGAGCCGACAGGGGCTGGGGGGGAGACCCAGTACTTC
TRBV30,NA,NA,TRBJ2-7,CAWSPKRPTGNEQYF,TGTGCCTGGAGCCCAAAACGACCGACTGGCAACGAGCAGTACTTC
TRBV2,NA,NA,TRBJ2-6,CASSAGRPLSGANVLTF,TGTGCCAGCAGTGCGGGTCGGCCCTTATCTGGGGCCAACGTCCTGACTTTC
TRBV11-3,TRBD2,NA,TRBJ2-2,CASSLLPGGLDTGELFF,TGTGCCAGCAGCTTATTGCCGGGGGGGCTGGACACCGGGGAGCTGTTTTTT
TRBV29-1,TRBD1,NA,TRBJ1-1,CSVEPRQGRDTEAFF,TGCAGCGTTGAACCACGACAGGGTAGAGACACTGAAGCTTTCTTT
TRBV10-3,TRBD1,NA,TRBJ1-2,CAISGDRNYGYTF,TGTGCCATCAGTGGGGACAGAAACTATGGCTACACCTTC
TRBV2,NA,NA,TRBJ1-2,CASSPSAGYPRYTF,TGTGCCAGCAGTCCTTCGGCGGGTTATCCGCGCTACACCTTC
TRBV30,TRBD2,NA,TRBJ2-3,CAWNFITSGPSTDTQYF,TGTGCCTGGAATTTTATAACTAGCGGACCTAGCACAGATACGCAGTATTTT
TRBV5-1,NA,NA,TRBJ2-1,CASSRSWRDSSYNEQFF,TGCGCCAGCAGCCGAAGCTGGCGGGACAGCTCCTACAATGAGCAGTTCTTC
TRBV27,TRBD1,NA,TRBJ2-3,CASSQGERPRTDTQYF,TGTGCCAGCAGCCAGGGGGAGAGGCCTCGCACAGATACGCAGTATTTT
TRBV19,TRBD1,few,TRBJ1-2,CASRDRANYGYTF,TGTGCCAGTAGGGACAGGGCCAACTATGGCTACACCTTC
TRBV9,TRBD1,NA,TRBJ2-1,CASSPDRGLYNEQFF,TGTGCCAGCAGCCCGGACAGGGGCCTCTACAATGAGCAGTTCTTC
TRBV5-4,NA,NA,TRBJ2-5,CASSSPAGQETQYF,TGTGCCAGCAGCTCCCCCGCGGGACAAGAGACCCAGTACTTC
TRBV30,NA,NA,TRBJ1-2,CAWSVMRGGADYGYTF,TGTGCCTGGAGTGTAATGAGGGGAGGTGCTGACTATGGCTACACCTTC
TRBV3-1/TRBV3-2,TRBD2,NA,TRBJ2-3,CASSPLAGAGSTDTQYF,TGTGCCAGCAGCCCGTTAGCGGGAGCCGGTAGCACAGATACGCAGTATTTT
TRBV27,TRBD2,NA,TRBJ2-6,CASSQPTSAGANVLTF,TGTGCCAGCAGTCAACCTACTAGCGCTGGGGCCAACGTCCTGACTTTC